The rows below give T cell receptor beta chains drawn from one sample of a study of blood T cell repertoires in COVID-19. Libraries were prepared by immunoSEQ multiplex PCR; TCRdb keeps only in-frame clonotypes and omits some of them. The table shows approximately 200,000 clones, with 90% occurring only once. Material for sequencing was peripheral blood. These receptors all come from a man aged 25 to 40 with COVID-19, enrolled during active disease. Both conserved end residues are part of each CDR3. The D gene is left open where the match is weak. The size field is filled for only some rows; it gives once, few, many or a size class.

TRBV28	-	TRBJ1-1	TRBD1	16	TGTGCCAGCAGTTTTGTCCCTGACAGGGTGAACACTGAAGCTTTCTTT	CASSFVPDRVNTEAFF
TRBV19	-	TRBJ1-5	-	16	TGTGCCAGTAGTCTACGGGAGGCCCTGATCAATCAGCCCCAGCATTTT	CASSLREALINQPQHF
TRBV3-1/TRBV3-2	-	TRBJ1-4	-	14	TGTGCCAGCAGCCAAGTGTCGAGGGAAGCAAAACTGTTTTTT	CASSQVSREAKLFF
TRBV25-1	-	TRBJ2-3	-	14	TGTGCCAGCGTCACAGGATCTAGCACAGATACGCAGTATTTT	CASVTGSSTDTQYF
TRBV25-1	-	TRBJ2-1	TRBD2	15	TGTGCCAGCAGTGGGACTAGCGGTGTTTACAATGAGCAGTTCTTC	CASSGTSGVYNEQFF
TRBV6-5	once	TRBJ2-7	TRBD1	13	TGTGCCAGCAGTTCCCCAGGGGGCTACGAGCAGTACTTC	CASSSPGGYEQYF
TRBV5-1	-	TRBJ2-7	-	15	TGCGCCAGCACCTGGGGGGACGGGGGCTCCTACGAGCAGTACTTC	CASTWGDGGSYEQYF
TRBV2	-	TRBJ2-7	TRBD2	16	TGTGCCAGCAGTCTGGGGGGACTAGCGGCCTCCTACGAGCAGTACTTC	CASSLGGLAASYEQYF
TRBV5-1	-	TRBJ1-2	-	14	TGCGCCAGCAGCTTGAATAGCCAGGGAAGCGGCTACACCTTC	CASSLNSQGSGYTF
TRBV10-3	-	TRBJ1-3	-	14	TGTGCCATCAGTGAAAGGACACCTGGAAACACCATATATTTT	CAISERTPGNTIYF
TRBV12-3/TRBV12-4	-	TRBJ1-1	-	12	TGTGCCAGCAGTTTTGCAGGGATGGAAGCTTTCTTT	CASSFAGMEAFF
TRBV11-1	-	TRBJ1-4	-	14	TGTGCCAGCAGCTTGAGGAGGTTGGATGAAAAACTGTTTTTT	CASSLRRLDEKLFF
TRBV5-1	-	TRBJ2-1	-	15	TGCGCCAGCAGCTTGGGACTCCAACGACGTGATGAGCAGTTCTTC	CASSLGLQRRDEQFF
TRBV16	-	TRBJ1-5	-	14	TGTGCCAGCAGCCAATCAGGGGCTAATCAGCCCCAGCATTTT	CASSQSGANQPQHF
TRBV6-2/TRBV6-3	-	TRBJ2-5	TRBD2	16	TGTGCCAGCAGTTATTCGGCGGGAGGCATCCCGGGAGCCCAGTACTTC	CASSYSAGGIPGAQYF
TRBV24-1	-	TRBJ2-1	-	13	TGTGCCACCGGAAGCTCACAGGACAATGAGCAGTTCTTC	CATGSSQDNEQFF
TRBV28	-	TRBJ1-3	-	15	TGTGCCAGCAGTTTAGGGCAGGCTCCTGGAAACACCATATATTTT	CASSLGQAPGNTIYF
TRBV6-5	-	TRBJ1-2	-	13	TGTGCCAGCAGTCCGACAGATAACTATGGCTACACCTTC	CASSPTDNYGYTF
TRBV6-5	once	TRBJ1-4	TRBD1	15	TGTGCCAGCAGCCTACAGGGGGCGCATGATGAAAAACTGTTTTTT	CASSLQGAHDEKLFF
TRBV7-2	-	TRBJ2-1	TRBD2	16	TGTGCCAGCAGCTTACAGAGCGGGAGGTTCTACAATGAGCAGTTCTTC	CASSLQSGRFYNEQFF
TRBV5-8	-	TRBJ1-2	-	14	TGTGCCAGCAGCCTGAGGATCACTAACTATGGCTACACCTTC	CASSLRITNYGYTF
TRBV7-2	-	TRBJ2-7	TRBD1	12	TGTGCCACCGGACAGGGGTCCTACGAGCAGTACTTC	CATGQGSYEQYF
TRBV19	-	TRBJ1-1	TRBD1	15	TGTGCCAGTTGGTCCGGGACAGGGAGCCCGTTTGAAGCTTTCTTT	CASWSGTGSPFEAFF
TRBV19	-	TRBJ1-1	-	14	TGTGCCAGTAGTGAGGGCCGTGGAGGGACTGAAGCTTTCTTT	CASSEGRGGTEAFF
TRBV4-2	-	TRBJ1-2	TRBD1	16	TGTGCCAGCAGCCAATTCGGACAGGAGGGGTACTATGGCTACACCTTC	CASSQFGQEGYYGYTF
TRBV7-6	-	TRBJ1-1	-	14	TGTGCCAGCAGCTTACAGGGGTTGGGCACTGAAGCTTTCTTT	CASSLQGLGTEAFF
TRBV2	-	TRBJ1-6	TRBD1	15	TGTGCCAGCAGTGAAGCGAGGGGGCTGAATTCACCCCTCCACTTT	CASSEARGLNSPLHF
TRBV5-1	-	TRBJ1-2	TRBD1	13	TGCGCCAGCAGCCACGACAGGGTCGATGGCTACACCTTC	CASSHDRVDGYTF
TRBV4-2	-	TRBJ2-1	TRBD2	17	TGTGCCAGCAGCCAAGATCTGATGGTAGCGGGAGAATTTGAGCAGTTCTTC	CASSQDLMVAGEFEQFF
TRBV7-9	-	TRBJ2-7	-	12	TGTGCCAGCAGCGCCCTCGGGTACGAGCAGTACTTC	CASSALGYEQYF
TRBV6-5	-	TRBJ1-3	-	15	TGTGCCAGCGGGAGCGGGTACAGCTCTGGAAACACCATATATTTT	CASGSGYSSGNTIYF
TRBV12-1	-	TRBJ1-1	-	17	TGTGCCAGCAGCTTTGGACCTCGGACAGATTCGTCCACTGAAGCTTTCTTT	CASSFGPRTDSSTEAFF
TRBV28	-	TRBJ1-4	-	14	TGTGCCAGCAGTTTTGGGAGGGCCCCCGGGGAACTGTTTTTT	CASSFGRAPGELFF
TRBV12-3/TRBV12-4	-	TRBJ1-2	-	13	TGTGCCAGCAGTCCTAATCTTAACTATGGCTACACCTTC	CASSPNLNYGYTF
TRBV24-1	-	TRBJ2-1	TRBD1	14	TGTGCCACCAGTGACCTGACAGGGGGCAGTGAGCAGTTCTTC	CATSDLTGGSEQFF
TRBV7-9	-	TRBJ1-5	-	15	TGTGCCAGCAGCATAAACGGCACAGTAATTCAGCCCCAGCATTTT	CASSINGTVIQPQHF
TRBV28	once	TRBJ1-2	-	14	TGTGCCAGCAGTTTGGGGCAGGGGAAGGCTCGAGGCGCCTTC	CASSLGQGKARGAF
TRBV28	-	TRBJ2-1	-	14	TGTGCCAGCAGGACCCACAGGGTCTGGGATGAGCAGTTCTTC	CASRTHRVWDEQFF
TRBV2	-	TRBJ2-7	-	14	TGTGCCAGCAGGTTTCGAGTTTCCTCCTACGAGCAGTACTTC	CASRFRVSSYEQYF
TRBV27	-	TRBJ2-3	-	14	TGTGCCAGCAGTTTCCAGGCCAGCACAGATACGCAGTATTTT	CASSFQASTDTQYF
TRBV6-5	once	TRBJ1-5	-	12	TGTGCCAGCAGTTTAAGCAATCAGCCCCAGCATTTT	CASSLSNQPQHF
TRBV15	once	TRBJ1-6	-	14	TGTGCCACCAGCAGAGCTGGCGGTCTTTCACCCCTCCACTTT	CATSRAGGLSPLHF
TRBV6-5	-	TRBJ2-7	TRBD1	15	TGTGCCAGCAGTTACGCCCACTACAGGGGGAACGAGCAGTACTTC	CASSYAHYRGNEQYF
TRBV6-5	-	TRBJ2-7	TRBD1	14	TGTGCCAGCAGTACTACAGGGGGAACCTACGAGCAGTACTTC	CASSTTGGTYEQYF
TRBV28	-	TRBJ1-1	-	15	TGTGCCAGCAGTCCCCCGGGAAGGGTCGACACTGAAGCTTTCTTT	CASSPPGRVDTEAFF
TRBV16	-	TRBJ1-2	-	13	TGTGCCAGCAGCCAAACGAATCGGGATGGCTACACCTTC	CASSQTNRDGYTF
TRBV7-6	-	TRBJ2-1	TRBD1	15	TGTGCCAGCAGCTACGCCGGGACAGGGAACAATGAGCAGTTCTTC	CASSYAGTGNNEQFF